This TCR beta chain was recovered during a study of blood T cell repertoires in COVID-19. Study-wide background: PBMCs, B-cell-depleted T cells, or T cells were the source of the cDNA or gDNA that made up the material.

Profiling relied on immunoSEQ multiplex PCR, and the TCRdb table lists in-frame clones only, not all of them. The repertoire consists of some 330,000 clones, with 75% to 90% occurring once and the leading ten covering around 4.6%. Per the germline V gene, CDR1 is SEHNR and CDR2 is FQNEAQ (reference sequence). Losses at the gene ends were 5 bases for V and 4 bases for J; bases not matched to a gene: 5. The CDR3 loop spans 14 amino acids. This clone came up once. Other DNA sequences in the same sample also yield this CDR3. Clinical history reported by participants formed the basis on which cohorts were assigned.

The sequence came from a man younger than 45 who had recovered from COVID-19. The sequenced material came from PBMCs or T cells enriched from blood (not recorded which). This rearrangement joins TRBV7-9 to TRBJ2-7, with 10 nucleotides matching TRBD1. The CDR3 reads CASSPRQGAYEQYF. The CDR3 nucleotides are TGTGCCAGCAGCCCAAGACAGGGGGCTTACGAGCAGTACTTC.